This TCR beta chain appears in the sequencing data of a study of graft-versus-host responses after intestinal transplantation. Background on the study: Multivisceral, liver-intestinal, or isolated intestinal transplants were received by the recipients. Recipients uniformly received anti-thymocyte globulin induction, followed by tacrolimus and steroids for around 3 years. Study-wide results and caveats: GvH clones were found in recipient marrow; some appeared first in ileum or blood.

This clone was seen once. Its specificity is not known. This CDR3 comprises 14 residues. V lost 6 bases and J lost 8; bases outside the gene matches: 9. Germline loops: CDR1 LNHDA, CDR2 SQIVND (reference sequence). The method was immunoSEQ multiplex PCR; TCRdb's version includes in-frame clones alone and lacks a portion of them. The sample contains approximately 33,000 clones, 70% to 85% of which appear only once. This rearrangement joins TRBV19 to TRBJ1-2; TRBD1 agrees at 10 bases. The TCR originated in a human donor who received an intestinal transplant. Here the sequenced sample was unstimulated CD8+ T cells sorted from spleen or lymph node cells, taken before intestinal transplant. CDR3 protein: CASRGQGEVRGYTF. For the CDR3, the DNA is TGTGCCAGTAGAGGACAGGGGGAGGTTCGGGGCTACACCTTC.